This T cell receptor beta chain was sequenced for a study of T cell changes during pregnancy in multiple sclerosis. V was trimmed by 3 bases and J by 7 bases, leaving 13 bases between them. Germline V CDR1 and CDR2: SQVTM, ANQGSEA. The CDR3 extends over 13 amino acids. Measured with immunoSEQ multiplex PCR; TCRdb has only the in-frame clones, and not every one. The data contain tens of thousands of clones, 92% of them singletons. The chain uses TRBV29-1 and TRBJ2-4; tentatively, D is TRBD1 (6 bases). The sample consisted of peripheral blood, taken before pregnancy. The sequence derives from a female donor with multiple sclerosis, enrolled in a pregnancy study. The CDR3 loop is CSVDSGVLNIQYF. The CDR3, as DNA: TGCAGCGTTGATTCAGGGGTTTTGAACATTCAGTACTTC.